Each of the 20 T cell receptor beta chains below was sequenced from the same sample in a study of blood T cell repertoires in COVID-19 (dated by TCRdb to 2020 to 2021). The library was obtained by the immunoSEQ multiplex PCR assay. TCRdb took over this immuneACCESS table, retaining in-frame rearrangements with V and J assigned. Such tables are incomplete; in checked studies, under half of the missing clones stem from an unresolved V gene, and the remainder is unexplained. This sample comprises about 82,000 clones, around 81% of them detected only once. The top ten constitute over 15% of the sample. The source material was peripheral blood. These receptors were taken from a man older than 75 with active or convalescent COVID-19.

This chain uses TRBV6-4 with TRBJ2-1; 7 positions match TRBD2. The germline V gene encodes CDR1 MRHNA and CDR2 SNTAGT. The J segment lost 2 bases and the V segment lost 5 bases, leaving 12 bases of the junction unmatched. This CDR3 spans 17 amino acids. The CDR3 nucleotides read TGTGCCAGCAGTTCGGAACCTAGCGGTAATCCCTACAATGAGCAGTTCTTC. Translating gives CASSSEPSGNPYNEQFF.

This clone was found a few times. The CDR3 loop is CATCSDRGRTEAFF. In DNA, the CDR3 is TGTGCCACTTGTTCAGACAGGGGACGGACTGAAGCTTTCTTT. The chain combines TRBV19 with TRBJ1-1; 8 bases agree with TRBD1. CDR3 length: 14 residues. The V and J ends lost 10 bases and 5 bases, in that order; junction bases with no gene match: 12. Germline V gene data show CDR1 as LNHDA and CDR2 as SQIVND (reference sequence).

Here the CDR3 reads CASSLNLESFYFF. CDR3 coding DNA: TGTGCCAGCAGCTTGAATTTGGAGTCTTTCTACTTTTTT. The V call is TRBV5-4, the J call TRBJ1-4; D unresolved. CDR3 length equals 13 residues. The V end lost 1 base, the J end lost 17 bases, and 18 bases lay between the germline ends. CDR1 and CDR2 from the germline V gene are SGHNT and YYREEE (reference sequence).

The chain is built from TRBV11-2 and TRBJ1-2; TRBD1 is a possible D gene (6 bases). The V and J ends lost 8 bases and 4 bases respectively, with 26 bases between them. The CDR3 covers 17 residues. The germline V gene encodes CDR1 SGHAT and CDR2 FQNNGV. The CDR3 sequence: CASATGTWISPVYGYTF. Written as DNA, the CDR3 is TGTGCCAGCGCAACCGGGACATGGATTAGCCCCGTCTATGGCTACACCTTC.

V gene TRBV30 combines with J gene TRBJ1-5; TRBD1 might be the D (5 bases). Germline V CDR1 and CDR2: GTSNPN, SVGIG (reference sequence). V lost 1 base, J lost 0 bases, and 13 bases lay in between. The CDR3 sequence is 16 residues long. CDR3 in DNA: TGTGCCTGGAGTGCGAAACCAGGGTTTAGCAATCAGCCCCAGCATTTT. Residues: CAWSAKPGFSNQPQHF.

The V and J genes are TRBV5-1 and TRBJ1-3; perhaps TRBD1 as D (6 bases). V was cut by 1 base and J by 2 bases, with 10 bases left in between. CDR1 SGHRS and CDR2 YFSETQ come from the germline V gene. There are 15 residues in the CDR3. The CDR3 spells CASSLTGSTGNTIYF. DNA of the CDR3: TGCGCCAGCAGCTTGACAGGGTCAACTGGAAACACCATATATTTT.

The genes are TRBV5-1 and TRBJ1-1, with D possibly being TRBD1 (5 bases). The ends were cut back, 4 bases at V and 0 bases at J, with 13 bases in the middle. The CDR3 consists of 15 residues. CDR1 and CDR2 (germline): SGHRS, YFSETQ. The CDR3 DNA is TGCGCCAGCAGCCCGTTACAGACAGTGAACACTGAAGCTTTCTTT. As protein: CASSPLQTVNTEAFF.

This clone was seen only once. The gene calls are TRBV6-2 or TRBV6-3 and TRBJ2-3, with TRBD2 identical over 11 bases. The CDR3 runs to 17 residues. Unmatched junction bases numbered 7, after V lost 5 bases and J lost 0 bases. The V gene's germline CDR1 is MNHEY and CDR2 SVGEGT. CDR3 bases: TGTGCCAGCAGTAATCCGACTAGCGGGACTAGCACAGATACGCAGTATTTT. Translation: CASSNPTSGTSTDTQYF.

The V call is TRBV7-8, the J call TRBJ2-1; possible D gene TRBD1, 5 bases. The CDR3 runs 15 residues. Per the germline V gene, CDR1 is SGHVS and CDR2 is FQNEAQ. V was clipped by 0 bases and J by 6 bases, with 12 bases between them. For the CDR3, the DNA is TGTGCCAGCAGCTTAGCAGGAAGTAGGGGCAATGAGCAGTTCTTC. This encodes CASSLAGSRGNEQFF.

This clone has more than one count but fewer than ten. The CDR3 DNA follows: TGTGCCACCAGTGATTACCGACAGGGGGGCAGGGGGAGCACAGATACGCAGTATTTT. As protein: CATSDYRQGGRGSTDTQYF. This chain links TRBV24-1 with TRBJ2-3, with 9 bases matching TRBD1. Losses at the gene ends were 2 bases for V and 0 bases for J; bases not matched to a gene: 11. The CDR3 has 19 amino acids. CDR1 KGHDR and CDR2 SFDVKD come from the germline V gene.

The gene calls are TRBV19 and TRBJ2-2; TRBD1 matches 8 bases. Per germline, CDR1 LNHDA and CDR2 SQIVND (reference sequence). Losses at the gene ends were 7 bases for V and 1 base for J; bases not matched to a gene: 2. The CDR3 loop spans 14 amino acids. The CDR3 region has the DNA TGTGCCAGTATAGGGACAGGGAACACCGGGGAGCTGTTTTTT. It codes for CASIGTGNTGELFF.

The DNA of the CDR3 is TGTGCCAGCATCAAAGAGCCGGGATTAGAGTTCTTC. Translated, it gives CASIKEPGLEFF. The rearrangement links TRBV25-1 to TRBJ2-1; D may be TRBD2 (5 bases). The CDR3 has 12 residues. Trimming pared 7 bases from V and 14 bases from J, leaving 18 bases between. Germline V lookup: CDR1 MGHDK, CDR2 SYGVNS.

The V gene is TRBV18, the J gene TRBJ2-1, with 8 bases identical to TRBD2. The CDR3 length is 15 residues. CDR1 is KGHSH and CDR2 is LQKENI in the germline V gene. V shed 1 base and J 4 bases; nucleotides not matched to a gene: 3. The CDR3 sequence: CASSPQSGSYNEQFF. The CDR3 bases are TGTGCCAGCTCACCACAAAGCGGGAGTTACAATGAGCAGTTCTTC.

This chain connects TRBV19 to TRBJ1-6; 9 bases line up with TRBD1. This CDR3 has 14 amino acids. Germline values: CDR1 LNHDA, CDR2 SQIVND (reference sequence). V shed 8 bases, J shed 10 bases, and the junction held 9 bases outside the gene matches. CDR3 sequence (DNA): TGTGCCAGTGGGTTGGGACAGGGTCGATCACCCCTCCACTTT. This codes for CASGLGQGRSPLHF.

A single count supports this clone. The CDR3 sequence is CASSQDKVGGGETQYF. CDR3 bases: TGTGCCAGCAGCCAAGATAAGGTAGGGGGTGGAGAGACCCAGTACTTC. The V call is TRBV3-1 (or the pseudogene TRBV3-2), the J call TRBJ2-5; the D gene is possibly TRBD1 (6 bases). The germline gives CDR1 LGHDT, CDR2 YNNKEL (reference sequence). The V end was cut by 0 bases, the J end by 4 bases, with 15 bases between. The CDR3 extends over 16 amino acids.

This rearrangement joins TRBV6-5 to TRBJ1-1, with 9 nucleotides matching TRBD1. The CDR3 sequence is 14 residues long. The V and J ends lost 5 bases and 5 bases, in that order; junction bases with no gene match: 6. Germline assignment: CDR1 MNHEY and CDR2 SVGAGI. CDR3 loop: CASSRTGVVTEAFF. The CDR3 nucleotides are TGTGCCAGCAGTCGGACAGGGGTGGTAACTGAAGCTTTCTTT.

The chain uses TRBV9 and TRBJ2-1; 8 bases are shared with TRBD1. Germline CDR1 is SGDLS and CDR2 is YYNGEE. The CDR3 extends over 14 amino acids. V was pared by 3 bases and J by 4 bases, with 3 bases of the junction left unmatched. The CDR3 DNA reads TGTGCCAGCAGCGCAGGGGGCCGTTACAATGAGCAGTTCTTC. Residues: CASSAGGRYNEQFF.

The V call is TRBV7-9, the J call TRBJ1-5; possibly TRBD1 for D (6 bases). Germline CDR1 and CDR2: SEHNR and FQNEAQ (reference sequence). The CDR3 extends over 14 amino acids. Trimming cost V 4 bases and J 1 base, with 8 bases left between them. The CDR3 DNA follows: TGTGCCAGCAGCTCCGACAGGAGCAATCAGCCCCAGCATTTT. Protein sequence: CASSSDRSNQPQHF.

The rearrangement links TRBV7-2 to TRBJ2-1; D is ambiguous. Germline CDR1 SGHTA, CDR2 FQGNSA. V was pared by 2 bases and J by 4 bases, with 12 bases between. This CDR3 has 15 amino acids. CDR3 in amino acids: CASSLSLAQYNEQFF. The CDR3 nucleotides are TGTGCCAGCAGCTTATCATTAGCCCAATACAATGAGCAGTTCTTC.

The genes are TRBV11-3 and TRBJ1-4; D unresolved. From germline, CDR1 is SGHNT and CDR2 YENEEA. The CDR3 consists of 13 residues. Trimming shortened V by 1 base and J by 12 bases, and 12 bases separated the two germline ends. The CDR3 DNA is TGTGCCAGCAGCTTAGGGCGGGCCGGAGAACTGTTTTTT. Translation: CASSLGRAGELFF.